The 32 T cell receptor beta chains listed next were all sequenced from one sample in a study of T cell responses to AZD1222 COVID-19 vaccine. Repertoires were generated with immunoSEQ multiplex PCR, while TCRdb's copy carries only in-frame clones and drops some. The repertoire holds roughly 120,000 clones, with 88% as singletons. The material sequenced was peripheral blood, taken on day 0 of AZD1222 vaccination. The receptors derive from an adult in good health.

This clone came up a few times. The chain is built from TRBV5-1 and TRBJ2-2, with TRBD1 as a possible D gene (6 bases). V was clipped by 5 bases and J by 5 bases, with 10 bases between them. This CDR3 contains 13 residues. Germline CDR1 and CDR2: SGHRS and YFSETQ. The CDR3 region is CASRTGRTGELFF. The CDR3 DNA sequence: TGCGCCAGCAGGACAGGTCGGACCGGGGAGCTGTTTTTT.

The rearrangement uses TRBV25-1 and TRBJ2-1; 7 bases line up with TRBD1. Germline CDR1 MGHDK, CDR2 SYGVNS. The CDR3 contains 11 residues. The J segment lost 7 bases and the V segment lost 10 bases, leaving 4 bases of the junction unmatched. The CDR3 region has the DNA TGTGCCATTGACAGGGAAAATGAGCAGTTCTTC. It codes for CAIDRENEQFF.

J is TRBJ2-7 and V is TRBV7-9, with a possible D match to TRBD2 (6 bases). CDR1 is SEHNR and CDR2 is FQNEAQ in the germline V gene (reference sequence). V was cut by 1 base and J by 1 base, with 11 bases left in between. This CDR3 region has 15 residues. This CDR3 is CASSLGGTRSYEQYF. For the CDR3, the DNA is TGTGCCAGCAGCTTAGGCGGGACCCGTTCCTACGAGCAGTACTTC.

The chain uses TRBV25-1 and TRBJ2-3, with TRBD2 as a possible D gene (6 bases). The germline V gene has CDR1 MGHDK and CDR2 SYGVNS. V lost 1 base to trimming and J lost 1 base, with 9 bases between them. This CDR3 is built from 15 residues. In DNA, the CDR3 is TGTGCCAGCAGTGAATGGTCTAGCGGCACAGATACGCAGTATTTT. It specifies CASSEWSSGTDTQYF.

This clone was counted a few times. The J gene is TRBJ2-1, the V gene TRBV5-4; D gene ambiguous. The V gene lost 4 bases and the J gene lost 10 bases, with 9 bases spanning the gap. This CDR3 contains 11 residues. Germline CDR1 reads SGHNT; CDR2 reads YYREEE (reference sequence). In DNA form, the CDR3 reads TGTGCCAGCAGCGAACAACAGGAGCAGTTCTTC. Its translation is CASSEQQEQFF.

The rearrangement links TRBV10-3 to TRBJ2-7; tentatively, D is TRBD1 or TRBD2 (5 bases each). V was clipped by 0 bases and J by 5 bases, with 20 bases between them. The CDR3 is 17 amino acids. Germline CDR1 and CDR2: ENHRY and SYGVKD. The DNA of the CDR3 is TGTGCCATCAGTGAGTCGAGAGACAGCCCACCCGGGAACGAGCAGTACTTC. It translates to CAISESRDSPPGNEQYF.

This rearrangement joins TRBV18 to TRBJ2-7; TRBD1 is a possible D gene (6 bases). Looked up from germline, CDR1 is KGHSH and CDR2 is LQKENI. The CDR3 runs to 14 residues. V shed 3 bases and J shed 2 bases, with 11 bases lying between them. CDR3 sequence reads: CASSPRTEAYEQYF. The DNA for the CDR3 is TGTGCCAGCTCACCCCGGACAGAGGCCTACGAGCAGTACTTC.

V is TRBV6-5 and J is TRBJ1-4; no firm D call. Germline CDR1 MNHEY, CDR2 SVGAGI. The CDR3 contains 13 residues. The germline V and J ends were trimmed by 6 bases and 7 bases, with 12 bases remaining between them. CDR3 nucleotides: TGTGCCAGCAGACAGTATGGCATTGAAAAACTGTTTTTT. This codes for CASRQYGIEKLFF.

The V call is TRBV6-2 or TRBV6-3, the J call TRBJ2-3; D may be TRBD1 or TRBD2 (5 bases each). The germline gives CDR1 MNHEY, CDR2 SVGEGT. V lost 2 bases to trimming and J lost 2 bases, with 8 bases between them. The CDR3 length is 14 residues. The CDR3 DNA reads TGTGCCAGCAGTTACGAGGGGTCCACAGATACGCAGTATTTT. Its translation is CASSYEGSTDTQYF.

This clone has only one observation. V usage is TRBV19 and J usage is TRBJ1-1; tentatively, D is TRBD1 (5 bases). The CDR3 is 14 residues long. Trimming took 4 bases from V and 7 from J, leaving 16 bases between them. Per germline, CDR1 LNHDA and CDR2 SQIVND (reference sequence). The CDR3 sequence is CASSTLGRGGEAFF. The CDR3 coding sequence is TGTGCCAGTAGTACCCTGGGAAGGGGCGGTGAAGCTTTCTTT.

The chain couples TRBV6-5 to TRBJ2-7; D uncertain. The CDR3 is made up of 14 amino acids. V was clipped by 2 bases and J by 4 bases, with 12 bases between them. Germline lookup yields CDR1 MNHEY and CDR2 SVGAGI. CDR3 bases: TGTGCCAGCAGTTACGGCCCTTCCAATTACGAGCAGTACTTC. The encoded protein is CASSYGPSNYEQYF.

The rearrangement uses TRBV25-1 and TRBJ1-4, with D uncertain. The ends were cut back, 5 bases at V and 0 bases at J, with 7 bases in the middle. CDR1 MGHDK and CDR2 SYGVNS come from the germline V gene. The CDR3 sequence is 14 residues long. DNA for the CDR3: TGTGCCAGCAGTCGACCAGCAACTAATGAAAAACTGTTTTTT. Translated, it gives CASSRPATNEKLFF.

The CDR3 loop reads CASSPGQGIEKLFF. Written as DNA, the CDR3 is TGCGCCAGCAGCCCGGGACAGGGAATTGAAAAACTGTTTTTT. V is TRBV5-1 and J is TRBJ1-4, with 9 bases fitting TRBD1. Germline V lookup: CDR1 SGHRS, CDR2 YFSETQ. This CDR3 contains 14 residues. The ends lost 4 bases at V and 7 bases at J; junction bases unmatched: 5.

This rearrangement joins TRBV27 to TRBJ2-3; D possibly uses TRBD1 or TRBD2 (5 bases each). The CDR3 consists of 15 residues. Germline CDR1 reads MNHEY; CDR2 reads SMNVEV (reference sequence). The germline V and J ends were trimmed by 1 base and 4 bases, with 12 bases remaining between them. The CDR3 region has the DNA TGTGCCAGCAGTTTATATTCGAGGGGCCCAGATACGCAGTATTTT. Residues: CASSLYSRGPDTQYF.

As for this clone: This specimen includes other DNA sequences encoding the same CDR3. This chain connects TRBV5-1 to TRBJ1-2; a weak D match, TRBD1 (6 bases). Germline lookup yields CDR1 SGHRS and CDR2 YFSETQ. The CDR3 has 15 residues. Between the trimmed V and J ends, which lost 0 bases and 2 bases, there was a span of 11 bases. Written as DNA, the CDR3 is TGCGCCAGCAGCTTGGGGCCAGGGGCGAACTATGGCTACACCTTC. This translates into CASSLGPGANYGYTF.

The chain recombines TRBV7-3 with TRBJ1-1; D ambiguous. Germline V lookup: CDR1 SGHTA, CDR2 FQGTGA. The V end lost 6 bases, the J end lost 13 bases, and 15 bases lay between the germline ends. This CDR3 has 11 residues. CDR3 region: CASRNKVDGFF. The CDR3 DNA follows: TGTGCCAGCAGAAATAAGGTCGACGGTTTCTTT.

The rearrangement links TRBV11-3 to TRBJ2-7; 8 nucleotides align to TRBD1. The CDR3 loop spans 16 amino acids. V was clipped by 1 base and J by 1 base; unmatched bases: 6. Looked up from germline, CDR1 is SGHNT and CDR2 is YENEEA. The CDR3 reads CASSLGGQALSYEQYF. In nucleotides, the CDR3 is TGTGCCAGCAGCTTAGGGGGACAGGCCCTATCCTACGAGCAGTACTTC.

This CDR3 is CASGVQGAKSPLHF. In DNA, the CDR3 is TGTGCCAGCGGCGTGCAGGGGGCTAAATCACCCCTCCACTTT. This rearrangement joins TRBV7-9 to TRBJ1-6; 8 nucleotides align to TRBD1. Germline trimming cut 8 bases from V and 10 bases from J; bases unmatched to any gene: 10. Germline assignment: CDR1 SEHNR and CDR2 FQNEAQ (reference sequence). This CDR3 has 14 residues.

This clone came up once. The chain recombines TRBV3-1 (or the pseudogene TRBV3-2) with TRBJ1-3, with D uncertain. V shed 1 base and J shed 0 bases, with 10 bases lying between them. The length of the CDR3 is 16 residues. CDR1 and CDR2 (germline): LGHDT, YNNKEL (reference sequence). DNA for the CDR3: TGTGCCAGCAGCCAAGTCGGATTCCGCTCTGGAAACACCATATATTTT. Protein product: CASSQVGFRSGNTIYF.

The V call is TRBV6-5, the J call TRBJ2-5, with D possibly matching TRBD1 (5 bases). The V gene lost 6 bases and the J gene lost 2 bases, with 10 bases spanning the gap. In germline, CDR1 is MNHEY, CDR2 SVGAGI. The CDR3 runs 13 residues. The CDR3 sequence: CASRRTRQETQYF. CDR3 in DNA: TGTGCCAGCAGGAGGACAAGACAAGAGACCCAGTACTTC.

The rearrangement links TRBV6-5 to TRBJ1-2; 8 bases fit TRBD1. This CDR3 comprises 13 residues. Germline CDR1 is MNHEY and CDR2 is SVGAGI. Germline trimming cut 7 bases from V and 6 bases from J; bases unmatched to any gene: 7. This CDR3 is CASKTRDRNGYTF. The CDR3 coding sequence is TGTGCCAGCAAAACCCGGGACAGGAATGGCTACACCTTC.

This clone was seen more than once but under ten times. This chain uses TRBV7-9 with TRBJ2-4, with 7 positions matching TRBD2. CDR3 length: 14 residues. Unmatched junction bases numbered 11, after V lost 6 bases and J lost 9 bases. CDR1 is SEHNR, CDR2 FQNEAQ, per germline (reference sequence). The CDR3 DNA follows: TGTGCCAGCAGGGACTTGGCAGCGGGGTTCATTCAGTACTTC. It codes for CASRDLAAGFIQYF.

This clone was counted between two and nine times. This sequence joins TRBV15 and TRBJ1-1, with TRBD1 matching over 7 bases. The CDR3 extends over 13 amino acids. Unmatched junction bases numbered 5, after V lost 0 bases and J lost 10 bases. CDR1 and CDR2 (germline): LNHNV, YYDKDF (reference sequence). CDR3 amino acids: CATSREGGYGAFF. As DNA, the CDR3 is TGTGCCACCAGCAGAGAAGGGGGCTATGGAGCTTTCTTT.

The chain recombines TRBV18 with TRBJ1-5; 7 positions agree with TRBD1. The CDR3 runs to 15 residues. In germline, CDR1 is KGHSH, CDR2 LQKENI. Trimming cost V 6 bases and J 4 bases; bases outside gene matches: 9. CDR3 sequence: CASSPRRGQNQPQHF. The CDR3 nucleotides are TGTGCCAGCTCCCCCCGTAGGGGACAGAATCAGCCCCAGCATTTT.

This chain links TRBV7-3 with TRBJ2-7; 7 nucleotides line up with TRBD2. V shed 5 bases and J 4 bases; nucleotides not matched to a gene: 14. The CDR3 covers 16 residues. Germline V CDR1 and CDR2: SGHTA, FQGTGA. The CDR3 loop reads CASSPGGGGALYEQYF. The CDR3 coding sequence is TGTGCCAGCAGCCCAGGTGGGGGGGGAGCCTTGTACGAGCAGTACTTC.

The J gene is TRBJ2-5, the V gene TRBV7-9; 8 bases map to TRBD1. V lost 5 bases, J lost 1 base, and 9 bases stayed unmatched. In germline, CDR1 is SEHNR, CDR2 FQNEAQ (reference sequence). This CDR3 is 16 amino acids long. In DNA form, the CDR3 reads TGTGCCAGCAGCCCTCCAGACAGGGGACGCCAAGAGACCCAGTACTTC. As protein: CASSPPDRGRQETQYF.

The V call is TRBV14, the J call TRBJ1-1, with D unclear. Germline assignment: CDR1 SGHDN and CDR2 FVKESK. The CDR3 consists of 16 residues. The ends were cut back, 4 bases at V and 1 base at J, with 16 bases in the middle. CDR3 nucleotide sequence: TGTGCCAGCAGCCCCGGGAGGAGCATAACGAACACTGAAGCTTTCTTT. It specifies CASSPGRSITNTEAFF. Supplemented by reference TRBV14 and TRBJ1-1, the full variable domain reads EAGVTQFPSHSVIEKGQTVTLRCDPISGHDNLYWYRRVMGKEIKFLLHFVKESKQDESGMPNNRFLAERTGGTYSTLKVQPAELEDSGVYFCASSPGRSITNTEAFFGQGTRLTVV.

This clone has just a few counts. The chain uses TRBV6-5 and TRBJ2-7; weak D call: TRBD1 (5 bases). V dropped 6 bases and J dropped 4 bases, with 10 bases sitting between them. This CDR3 has 12 amino acids. CDR1 MNHEY and CDR2 SVGAGI come from the germline V gene. DNA for the CDR3: TGTGCCAGCAGCCAGGGATTATACGAGCAGTACTTC. Its protein product is CASSQGLYEQYF.

This chain links TRBV7-6 with TRBJ1-1; 8 bases are a match to TRBD1. This CDR3 spans 16 amino acids. The germline gives CDR1 SGHVS, CDR2 FNYEAQ. V trimming: 1 base; J trimming: 7 bases; junction bases outside the gene matches: 11. CDR3 loop: CASSLGTGPEQGEAFF. CDR3 nucleotide sequence: TGTGCCAGCAGCTTAGGGACAGGGCCCGAACAGGGTGAAGCTTTCTTT.

This chain links TRBV28 with TRBJ1-1; a weak D match, TRBD1 (6 bases). The length of the CDR3 is 14 residues. Between the trimmed V and J ends, which lost 6 bases and 0 bases, there was a span of 11 bases. Germline loops: CDR1 MDHEN, CDR2 SYDVKM. The CDR3 protein is CASRRGGMNTEAFF. CDR3 DNA sequence: TGTGCCAGCAGACGGGGGGGCATGAACACTGAAGCTTTCTTT.

Here the CDR3 reads CASSQDDRRGATNEKLFF. The CDR3 DNA reads TGTGCCAGCAGCCAAGATGATCGCCGCGGGGCAACTAATGAAAAACTGTTTTTT. The chain couples TRBV4-2 to TRBJ1-4; no definite D call. The V gene lost 0 bases and the J gene lost 0 bases, with 14 bases spanning the gap. The CDR3 totals 18 residues. From germline, CDR1 is LGHNA and CDR2 YNFKEQ.

This clone was seen just once. The chain employs TRBV5-1 and TRBJ1-4, with a weak D call TRBD1 (6 bases). The CDR3 spans 16 residues. The V and J ends lost 0 bases and 2 bases respectively, with 11 bases between them. The germline CDR1 and CDR2 sequences are SGHRS and YFSETQ. The CDR3 coding sequence is TGCGCCAGCAGCTTGGCGGGAACAGGGACTAATGAAAAACTGTTTTTT. Protein sequence: CASSLAGTGTNEKLFF.